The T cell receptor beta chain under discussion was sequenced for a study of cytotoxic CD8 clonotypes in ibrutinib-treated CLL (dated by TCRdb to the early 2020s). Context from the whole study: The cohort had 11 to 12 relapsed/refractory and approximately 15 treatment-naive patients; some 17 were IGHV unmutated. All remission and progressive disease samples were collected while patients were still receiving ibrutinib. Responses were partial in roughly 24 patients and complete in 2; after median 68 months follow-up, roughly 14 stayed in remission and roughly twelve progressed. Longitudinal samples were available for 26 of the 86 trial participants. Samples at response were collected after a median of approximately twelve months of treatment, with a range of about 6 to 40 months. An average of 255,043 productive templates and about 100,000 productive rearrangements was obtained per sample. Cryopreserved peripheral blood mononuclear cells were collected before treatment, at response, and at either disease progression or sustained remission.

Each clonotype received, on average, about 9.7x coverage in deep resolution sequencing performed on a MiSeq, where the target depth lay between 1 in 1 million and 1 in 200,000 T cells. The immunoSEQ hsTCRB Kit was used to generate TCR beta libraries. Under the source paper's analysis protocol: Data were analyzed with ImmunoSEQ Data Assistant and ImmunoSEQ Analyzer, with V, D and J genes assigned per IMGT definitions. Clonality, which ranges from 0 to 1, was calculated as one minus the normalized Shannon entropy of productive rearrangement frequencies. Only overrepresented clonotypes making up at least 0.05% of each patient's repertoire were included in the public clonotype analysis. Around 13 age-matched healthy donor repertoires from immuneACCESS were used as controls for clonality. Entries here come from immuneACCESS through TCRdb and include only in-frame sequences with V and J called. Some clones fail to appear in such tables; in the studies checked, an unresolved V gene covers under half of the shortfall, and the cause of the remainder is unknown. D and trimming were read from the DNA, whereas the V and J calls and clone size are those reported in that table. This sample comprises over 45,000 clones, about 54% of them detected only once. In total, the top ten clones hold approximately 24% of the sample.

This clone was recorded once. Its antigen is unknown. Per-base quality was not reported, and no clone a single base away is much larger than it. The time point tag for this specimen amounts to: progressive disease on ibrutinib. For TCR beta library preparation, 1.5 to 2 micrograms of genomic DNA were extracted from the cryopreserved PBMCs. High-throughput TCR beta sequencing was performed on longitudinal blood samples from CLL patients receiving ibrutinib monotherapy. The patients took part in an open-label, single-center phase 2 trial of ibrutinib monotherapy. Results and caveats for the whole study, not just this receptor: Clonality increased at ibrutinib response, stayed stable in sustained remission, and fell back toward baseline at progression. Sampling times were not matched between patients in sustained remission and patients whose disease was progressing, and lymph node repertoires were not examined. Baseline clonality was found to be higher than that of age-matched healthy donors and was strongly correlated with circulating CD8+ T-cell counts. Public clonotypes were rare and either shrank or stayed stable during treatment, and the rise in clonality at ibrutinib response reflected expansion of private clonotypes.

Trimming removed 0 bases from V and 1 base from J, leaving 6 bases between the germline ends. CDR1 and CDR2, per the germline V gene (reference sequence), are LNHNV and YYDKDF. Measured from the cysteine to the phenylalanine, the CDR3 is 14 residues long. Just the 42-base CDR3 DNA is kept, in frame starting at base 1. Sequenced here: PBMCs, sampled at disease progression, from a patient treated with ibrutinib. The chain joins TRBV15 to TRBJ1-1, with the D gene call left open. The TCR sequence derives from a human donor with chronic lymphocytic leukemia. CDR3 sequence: CATSRDLGNTEAFF. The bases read TGTGCCACCAGCAGAGATCTTGGGAACACTGAAGCTTTCTTT. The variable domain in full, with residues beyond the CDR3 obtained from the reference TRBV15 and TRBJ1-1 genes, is DAMVIQNPRYQVTQFGKPVTLSCSQTLNHNVMYWYQQKSSQAPKLLFHYYDKDFNNEADTPDNFQSRRPNTSFCFLDIRSPGLGDTAMYLCATSRDLGNTEAFFGQGTRLTVV.